This T cell receptor (beta chain) was sequenced in a study of EBV T-cell therapy then PD-1 blockade in nasopharyngeal carcinoma. V lost 1 base to trimming and J lost 10 bases, with 14 bases between them. CDR1 MNHEY and CDR2 SVGEGT come from the germline V gene. The CDR3 loop spans 13 amino acids. On this clone: The antigen is not known.

The time point is: 266 days after commencement of treatment, after nivolumab therapy. Noted treatment: AdE1-LMPpoly-expanded autologous EBV-specific T-cell therapy followed by anti-PD-1 nivolumab. TCRdb's copy holds only in-frame clones and misses some; the assay was immunoSEQ multiplex PCR. Of about 20,000 clones listed, about 81% were seen once; the top ten hold roughly a third. V usage is TRBV6-2 or TRBV6-3 and J usage is TRBJ2-7; D ambiguous. The sequence was collected from a man aged 35 to 55 with nasopharyngeal carcinoma. This material consisted of CD8+ T cells from blood, taken between days 200 and 300 from a patient whose treatment included autologous EBV-specific T cells and nivolumab. The DNA of the CDR3 is TGTGCCAGCAGTTACTTAGGGCTCTTGGAACAGTACTTC. Protein product: CASSYLGLLEQYF.